A selection of T cell receptor beta chains follows, all from one sample in a study of blood T cell repertoires in COVID-19. This table comes from immunoSEQ multiplex PCR, and its TCRdb copy is limited to in-frame clones, with some not included. The data contain tens of thousands of clones, 85% of them singletons. The sequencing sample was made of peripheral blood. Source of these receptors: a man between 65 and 79 years old with acute or convalescent COVID-19. The CDR3 runs from the conserved cysteine through the conserved F or W. A D gene is named only where the DNA matches it firmly. For some rows the clone size is stated as once, few or many, or as a class when expanded; others skip it.

size,J,D,V,CDR3,DNA
few,TRBJ1-4,-,TRBV6-5,CASSYTGTGPLKLFF,TGTGCCAGCAGTTATACCGGGACTGGCCCTTTAAAACTGTTTTTT
few,TRBJ2-2,TRBD1,TRBV10-1,CASSDPGQGNTGELFF,TGCGCCAGCAGTGACCCGGGACAGGGAAACACCGGGGAGCTGTTTTTT
-,TRBJ1-1,-,TRBV2,CASKTDMNTEAFF,TGTGCCAGCAAGACAGATATGAACACTGAAGCTTTCTTT
-,TRBJ1-1,TRBD1,TRBV19,CASRSGGRTEAFF,TGTGCCAGTAGGTCAGGGGGGAGGACTGAAGCTTTCTTT
-,TRBJ1-5,-,TRBV5-4,CASSARGWGPEHF,TGTGCCAGCAGCGCCAGGGGTTGGGGGCCTGAGCATTTT
-,TRBJ2-5,-,TRBV5-1,CASSKGQPQETQYF,TGCGCCAGCAGCAAAGGACAGCCCCAAGAGACCCAGTACTTC
-,TRBJ1-2,TRBD1,TRBV5-6,CASSFTGGAYGYTF,TGTGCCAGCAGCTTTACAGGGGGCGCGTATGGCTACACCTTC
-,TRBJ2-5,TRBD1,TRBV18,CASSRGTGAEEETQYF,TGTGCCAGCTCACGAGGGACAGGGGCTGAGGAAGAGACCCAGTACTTC
-,TRBJ1-5,TRBD1,TRBV3-1/TRBV3-2,CASSQTALTGGGGQPQHF,TGTGCCAGCAGCCAAACCGCGCTTACAGGGGGCGGTGGTCAGCCCCAGCATTTT
-,TRBJ2-7,-,TRBV7-6,CASSNRTVYEQYF,TGTGCCAGCAGCAATCGGACAGTTTACGAGCAGTACTTC
few,TRBJ1-1,-,TRBV6-5,CASRGGNTEAFF,TGTGCCAGCAGGGGGGGGAACACTGAAGCTTTCTTT